One and the same sample provided the 28 T cell receptor beta chains below, sequenced in a study of T cell responses to AZD1222 COVID-19 vaccine. Sequenced by immunoSEQ multiplex PCR; TCRdb stores in-frame clones only, minus some. Here the sample spans around 120,000 clones, 92% being singletons. Sequenced material: peripheral blood, taken on day 0 of AZD1222 vaccination. These receptors originate from an adult in good health.

This chain links TRBV28 with TRBJ2-1; the match to TRBD1 covers 10 bases. Germline CDR1 and CDR2: MDHEN and SYDVKM. Trimming at V came to 2 bases and at J to 10 bases, leaving 8 bases not matched to a gene. The CDR3 spans 15 residues. The CDR3 is CASSLIGTGAGEQFF. CDR3 sequence (DNA): TGTGCCAGCAGTTTAATAGGGACAGGGGCTGGAGAGCAGTTCTTC.

The V call is TRBV6-1, the J call TRBJ2-4; 13 bases agree with TRBD2. Germline CDR1 reads MNHNS; CDR2 reads SASEGT. This CDR3 is built from 18 residues. V shed 2 bases and J 9 bases; nucleotides not matched to a gene: 13. CDR3 amino acids: CASSERFGLAGEGRIQYF. CDR3 DNA: TGTGCCAGCAGTGAACGGTTTGGACTAGCGGGAGAGGGTCGCATTCAGTACTTC.

This clone appeared once. Here the CDR3 reads CASSPTGPLPIYEQFF. CDR3 bases: TGTGCCAGCAGCCCGACAGGGCCTCTTCCTATCTATGAGCAGTTCTTC. This chain uses TRBV13 with TRBJ2-1; 7 nucleotides line up with TRBD1. Per the germline V gene, CDR1 is PRHDT and CDR2 is FYEKMQ (reference sequence). CDR3 length: 16 residues. Unmatched junction bases numbered 15, after V lost 5 bases and J lost 8 bases. The entire variable domain, with the rest obtained from reference TRBV13 and TRBJ2-1, is as follows: AAGVIQSPRHLIKEKRETATLKCYPIPRHDTVYWYQQGPGQDPQFLISFYEKMQSDKGSIPDRFSAQQFSDYHSELNMSSLELGDSALYFCASSPTGPLPIYEQFFGPGTRLTVL.

The gene calls are TRBV7-9 and TRBJ2-5; D ambiguous. The length of the CDR3 is 13 residues. Per germline, CDR1 SEHNR and CDR2 FQNEAQ (reference sequence). The V end lost 3 bases, the J end lost 1 base, and 6 bases lay between the germline ends. As DNA, the CDR3 is TGTGCCAGCAGCTTGGGCCTCCAAGAGACCCAGTACTTC. Translation: CASSLGLQETQYF.

J is TRBJ1-1 and V is TRBV24-1; D not certain. CDR3 length: 14 amino acids. V was pared by 5 bases and J by 2 bases, with 11 bases between. Germline V gene sequence: CDR1 KGHDR, CDR2 SFDVKD. Here the CDR3 reads CATSAKNHNTEAFF. The DNA of the CDR3 is TGTGCCACCAGTGCCAAGAATCATAACACTGAAGCTTTCTTT.

This clone was seen just once. The chain links TRBV10-3 to TRBJ2-7; weak D call: TRBD2 (6 bases). Deletions cut 8 bases from V and 7 bases from J, with 18 bases between. The CDR3 is 13 residues long. CDR1 is ENHRY, CDR2 SYGVKD, per germline. The CDR3 is CAIRLPWEAEQYF. CDR3 nucleotides: TGTGCCATCCGACTACCTTGGGAGGCGGAGCAGTACTTC.

J is TRBJ1-5 and V is TRBV28; TRBD1 is a possible D gene (5 bases). Trimming pared 5 bases from V and 2 bases from J, leaving 19 bases between. Germline V lookup: CDR1 MDHEN, CDR2 SYDVKM. CDR3 length: 17 residues. The CDR3: CASSPMGVWQGNQPQHF. Written as DNA, the CDR3 is TGTGCCAGCAGTCCCATGGGGGTGTGGCAGGGCAATCAGCCCCAGCATTTT.

The chain couples TRBV5-5 to TRBJ1-3; no clear D. CDR3 length equals 14 residues. Germline V gene lookup returns CDR1 SGHKS and CDR2 YYEKEE (reference sequence). The V and J ends lost 4 bases and 4 bases respectively, with 12 bases between them. The CDR3 DNA follows: TGTGCCAGCAGCGTACAGCTTATAGGAAACACCATATATTTT. The encoded protein is CASSVQLIGNTIYF. Full variable domain (remainder filled in from reference TRBV5-5 and TRBJ1-3): DAGVTQSPTHLIKTRGQQVTLRCSPISGHKSVSWYQQVLGQGPQFIFQYYEKEERGRGNFPDRFSARQFPNYSSELNVNALLLGDSALYLCASSVQLIGNTIYFGEGSWLTVV.

The CDR3 region has the DNA TGCGCCAGCAGCTTGGTGGCTAGCGGATGGTACAATGAGCAGTTCTTC. Amino acid sequence: CASSLVASGWYNEQFF. The chain has TRBV5-1 and TRBJ2-1, with 7 positions matching TRBD2. Germline CDR1 SGHRS, CDR2 YFSETQ. J was trimmed by 4 bases and V by 0 bases; bases with no gene match: 7. This CDR3 is 16 amino acids long.

In DNA form, the CDR3 reads TGTGCCAGACTACCCCCACCACACAGGAGGAACCAGCCCCAGCATTTT. This gives the protein CARLPPPHRRNQPQHF. The chain carries TRBV27 and TRBJ1-5; TRBD1 is a possible D gene (5 bases). The V end lost 9 bases, the J end lost 7 bases, and 25 bases lay between the germline ends. Germline V gene data show CDR1 as MNHEY and CDR2 as SMNVEV (reference sequence). This CDR3 has 16 amino acids.

This rearrangement joins TRBV12-3 or TRBV12-4 to TRBJ1-2; D not certain. The CDR3 has 13 amino acids. Trimming shortened V by 2 bases and J by 6 bases, and 10 bases separated the two germline ends. The CDR3 protein is CASSLHNNHGYTF. DNA for the CDR3: TGTGCCAGCAGTTTACACAACAACCATGGCTACACCTTC.

V gene TRBV7-2 combines with J gene TRBJ2-1; a possible D gene is TRBD2 (5 bases). Trimming left V 3 bases short and J 7 bases short, with 16 bases between. The CDR3 runs 15 residues. Germline assignment: CDR1 SGHTA and CDR2 FQGNSA. The CDR3 DNA is TGTGCCAGCAGCTTTGGCGTGGGAGCTCTGAATGAGCAGTTCTTC. Translation: CASSFGVGALNEQFF.

J is TRBJ2-4 and V is TRBV18; the D gene could be TRBD1 or TRBD2 (5 bases each). The germline gives CDR1 KGHSH, CDR2 LQKENI. The CDR3 is 15 residues long. V was clipped by 3 bases and J by 8 bases, with 17 bases between them. CDR3: CASSPPGPTPDIQYF. CDR3 in DNA: TGTGCCAGCTCACCTCCGGGACCGACACCGGACATTCAGTACTTC.

The CDR3 DNA reads TGTGCCAGCAGTCCAGCGGGAGTGTACAATGAGCAGTTCTTC. This encodes CASSPAGVYNEQFF. The chain links TRBV25-1 to TRBJ2-1, with 8 nucleotides matching TRBD2. The germline V gene has CDR1 MGHDK and CDR2 SYGVNS. After removal of 5 bases from V and 4 bases from J, the junction contained 4 bases not matched to a gene. This CDR3 has 14 residues.

The gene calls are TRBV6-5 and TRBJ2-3, with D possibly TRBD1 on 6 matching bases. Germline-derived CDR1 and CDR2 are MNHEY and SVGAGI. This CDR3 comprises 15 residues. The V end was cut by 2 bases, the J end by 4 bases, with 13 bases between. CDR3 coding DNA: TGTGCCAGCAGTTACCGGCAGGGGCGCGCAGATACGCAGTATTTT. This gives the protein CASSYRQGRADTQYF.

This chain connects TRBV19 to TRBJ2-2, with D perhaps being TRBD1 or TRBD2 (5 bases each). Germline lookup yields CDR1 LNHDA and CDR2 SQIVND (reference sequence). CDR3 length equals 15 residues. The V end was cut by 4 bases, the J end by 2 bases, with 11 bases between. The CDR3: CASSRRDGNTGELFF. CDR3 DNA sequence: TGTGCCAGTAGTAGACGGGACGGTAACACCGGGGAGCTGTTTTTT.

As concerns this clone: Germline is not matched at one junction end, which may reflect a read error. The chain combines TRBV14 with TRBJ1-2, with D unclear. This CDR3 has 13 amino acids. Germline V gives CDR1 SGHDN, CDR2 FVKESK. CDR3 bases: TGTGCCAGCAGCCAAGGAGTCTACTACGGCTACACCTTC. Translating it yields CASSQGVYYGYTF.

This chain links TRBV7-8 with TRBJ2-3, with a possible D match to TRBD1 (5 bases). This CDR3 has 14 residues. Trimming cost V 5 bases and J 6 bases, with 15 bases left between them. The germline CDR1 and CDR2 sequences are SGHVS and FQNEAQ. CDR3 DNA sequence: TGTGCCAGCAGCCAACAGCTGGGGCTGGATACGCAGTATTTT. This translates into CASSQQLGLDTQYF.

The rearrangement joins TRBV24-1 to TRBJ1-2, with D possibly matching TRBD1 (6 bases). V was trimmed by 3 bases and J by 6 bases, leaving 13 bases between them. CDR1 and CDR2 (germline): KGHDR, SFDVKD. The CDR3 has 14 amino acids. CDR3 sequence reads: CATSDTGLGNGYTF. DNA for the CDR3: TGTGCCACCAGTGATACAGGGTTGGGAAATGGCTACACCTTC.

The chain has TRBV11-3 and TRBJ2-1, with 9 bases aligning to TRBD2. This CDR3 has 17 amino acids. Germline V gene sequence: CDR1 SGHNT, CDR2 YENEEA. V lost 1 base to trimming and J lost 2 bases; unmatched junction nucleotides: 6. CDR3 residues: CASSLGFSGSAYNEQFF. The DNA for the CDR3 is TGTGCCAGCAGCTTAGGGTTTAGCGGGAGTGCCTACAATGAGCAGTTCTTC.

This chain uses TRBV5-4 with TRBJ2-7; the D call may be TRBD1 or TRBD2 (6 bases each). The CDR3 extends over 15 amino acids. Trimming removed 2 bases at V and 7 bases at J, with 19 bases between. Germline values: CDR1 SGHNT, CDR2 YYREEE (reference sequence). The CDR3 coding sequence is TGTGCCAGCAGCTTTGTGGGCTCGGGGGCCGGGGAGCAGTACTTC. Its translation is CASSFVGSGAGEQYF. The complete variable domain, with remaining parts taken from reference TRBV5-4 and TRBJ2-7, reads ETGVTQSPTHLIKTRGQQVTLRCSSQSGHNTVSWYQQALGQGPQFIFQYYREEENGRGNFPPRFSGLQFPNYSSELNVNALELDDSALYLCASSFVGSGAGEQYFGPGTRLTVT.

The gene calls are TRBV28 and TRBJ2-2, with D tentatively TRBD1 or TRBD2 (5 bases each). Germline CDR1 MDHEN, CDR2 SYDVKM. Trimming pared 6 bases from V and 0 bases from J, leaving 11 bases between. There are 15 residues in the CDR3. The CDR3 reads CASRVGTANTGELFF. DNA of the CDR3: TGTGCCAGCAGGGTTGGGACGGCGAACACCGGGGAGCTGTTTTTT. Drawing the rest from reference TRBV28 and TRBJ2-2, the complete variable domain is DVKVTQSSRYLVKRTGEKVFLECVQDMDHENMFWYRQDPGLGLRLIYFSYDVKMKEKGDIPEGYSVSREKKERFSLILESASTNQTSMYLCASRVGTANTGELFFGEGSRLTVL.

The CDR3: CASSQPPRGEANYGYTF. For the CDR3, the DNA is TGCGCCAGCAGTCAACCACCCAGGGGAGAAGCGAACTATGGCTACACCTTC. This chain joins TRBV23-1 and TRBJ1-2, with D possibly being TRBD1 (6 bases). TRBV23-1 is noted as an ORF with a role that remains uncertain. CDR3 length: 17 residues. The germline V and J ends were trimmed by 2 bases and 2 bases, with 18 bases remaining between them.

V and J are TRBV6-5 and TRBJ1-1; D not certain. The CDR3 loop spans 11 amino acids. The V and J ends lost 6 bases and 5 bases respectively, with 7 bases between them. Germline CDR1 reads MNHEY; CDR2 reads SVGAGI. CDR3: CASRRVTEAFF. The CDR3 nucleotides are TGTGCCAGCAGAAGGGTGACTGAAGCTTTCTTT.

The chain couples TRBV9 to TRBJ2-7, with D possibly matching TRBD1 (6 bases). This CDR3 region has 15 residues. Germline-derived CDR1 and CDR2 are SGDLS and YYNGEE. V was shortened by 4 bases and J by 7 bases, with 21 bases between the two germline ends. The CDR3 sequence is CASSPDLQGSREQYF. The CDR3 DNA reads as TGTGCCAGCAGCCCAGATTTACAGGGTTCAAGGGAGCAGTACTTC. The full variable domain, rest sourced from reference TRBV9 and TRBJ2-7, is DSGVTQTPKHLITATGQRVTLRCSPRSGDLSVYWYQQSLDQGLQFLIQYYNGEERAKGNILERFSAQQFPDLHSELNLSSLELGDSALYFCASSPDLQGSREQYFGPGTRLTVT.

The chain uses TRBV3-1 (or the pseudogene TRBV3-2) and TRBJ1-2; TRBD1 is a possible D gene (6 bases). Germline CDR1 LGHDT, CDR2 YNNKEL (reference sequence). This CDR3 is 14 amino acids long. Trimming pared 4 bases from V and 8 bases from J, leaving 17 bases between. The CDR3 DNA follows: TGTGCCAGCAGCCTGCGACAGGCAGGAAGCGGCTACACCTTC. This gives the protein CASSLRQAGSGYTF.

This clone was recorded only once. This rearrangement joins TRBV5-1 to TRBJ2-3; D is perhaps TRBD2 (6 bases). Per germline, CDR1 SGHRS and CDR2 YFSETQ. V was cut by 0 bases and J by 5 bases, with 13 bases left in between. The CDR3 totals 15 residues. Written as DNA, the CDR3 is TGCGCCAGCAGCTTGGCCCGGGGGATCGGAGATACGCAGTATTTT. This gives the protein CASSLARGIGDTQYF.

V and J are TRBV20-1 and TRBJ2-3, with 8 bases matching TRBD2. This CDR3 spans 16 amino acids. Germline values: CDR1 DFQATT, CDR2 SNEGSKA (reference sequence). Trimming removed 3 bases from V and 3 bases from J; junction bases left unmatched: 11. The chain's CDR3 is CSASVLAGYATDTQYF. In DNA form, the CDR3 reads TGCAGTGCTAGTGTGCTAGCGGGTTATGCAACAGATACGCAGTATTTT.